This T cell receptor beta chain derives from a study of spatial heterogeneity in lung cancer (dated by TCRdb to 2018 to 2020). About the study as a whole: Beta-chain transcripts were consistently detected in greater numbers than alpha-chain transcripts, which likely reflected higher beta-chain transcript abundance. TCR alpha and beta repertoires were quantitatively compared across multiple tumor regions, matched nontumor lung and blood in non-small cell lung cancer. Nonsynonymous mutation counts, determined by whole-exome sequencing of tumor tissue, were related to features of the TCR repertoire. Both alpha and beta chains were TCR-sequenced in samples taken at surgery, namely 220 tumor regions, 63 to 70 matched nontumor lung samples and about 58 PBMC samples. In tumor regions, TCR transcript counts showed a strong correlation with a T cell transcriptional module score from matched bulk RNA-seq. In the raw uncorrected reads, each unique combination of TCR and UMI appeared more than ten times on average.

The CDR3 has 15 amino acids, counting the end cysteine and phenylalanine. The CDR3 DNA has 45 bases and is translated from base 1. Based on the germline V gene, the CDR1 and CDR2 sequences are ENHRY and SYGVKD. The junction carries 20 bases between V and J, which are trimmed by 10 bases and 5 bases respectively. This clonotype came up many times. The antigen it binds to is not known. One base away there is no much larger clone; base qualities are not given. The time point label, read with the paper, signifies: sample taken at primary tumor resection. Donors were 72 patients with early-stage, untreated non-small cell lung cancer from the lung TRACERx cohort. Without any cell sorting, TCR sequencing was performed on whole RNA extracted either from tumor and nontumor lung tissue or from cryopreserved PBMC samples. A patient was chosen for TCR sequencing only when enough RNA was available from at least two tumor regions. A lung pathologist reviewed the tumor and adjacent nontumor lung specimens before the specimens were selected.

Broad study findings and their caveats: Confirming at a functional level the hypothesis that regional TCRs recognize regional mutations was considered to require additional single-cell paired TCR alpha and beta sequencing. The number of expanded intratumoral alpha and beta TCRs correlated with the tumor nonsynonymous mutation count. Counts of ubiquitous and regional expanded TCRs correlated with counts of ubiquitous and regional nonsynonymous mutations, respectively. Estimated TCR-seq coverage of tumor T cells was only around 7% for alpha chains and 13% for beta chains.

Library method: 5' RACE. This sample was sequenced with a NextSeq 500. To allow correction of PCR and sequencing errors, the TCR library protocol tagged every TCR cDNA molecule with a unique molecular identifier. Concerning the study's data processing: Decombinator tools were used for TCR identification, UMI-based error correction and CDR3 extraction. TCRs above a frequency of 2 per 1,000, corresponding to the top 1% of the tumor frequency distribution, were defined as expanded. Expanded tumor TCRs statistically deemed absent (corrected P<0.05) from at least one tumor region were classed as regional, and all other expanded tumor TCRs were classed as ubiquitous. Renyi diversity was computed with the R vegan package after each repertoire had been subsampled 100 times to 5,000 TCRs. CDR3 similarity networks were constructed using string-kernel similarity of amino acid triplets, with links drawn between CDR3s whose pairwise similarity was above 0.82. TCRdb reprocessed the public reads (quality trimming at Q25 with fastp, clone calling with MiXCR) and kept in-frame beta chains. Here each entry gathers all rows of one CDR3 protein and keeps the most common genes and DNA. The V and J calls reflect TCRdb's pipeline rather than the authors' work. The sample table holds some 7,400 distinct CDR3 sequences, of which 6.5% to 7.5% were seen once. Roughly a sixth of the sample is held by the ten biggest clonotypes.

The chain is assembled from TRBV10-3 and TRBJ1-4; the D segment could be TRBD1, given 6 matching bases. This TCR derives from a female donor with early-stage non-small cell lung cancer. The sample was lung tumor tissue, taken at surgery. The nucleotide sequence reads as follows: TGTGCCACCAGGGGCAGCGAGGCCTTAAATGAAAAACTGTTTTTT. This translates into CATRGSEALNEKLFF.